A selection of T cell receptor beta chains follows, all from one sample in a study of response to subunit inactivated influenza vaccine. A single record per CDR3 protein comes from TCRdb applying MiXCR to the RT-PCR reads. The repertoire holds approximately 530,000 distinct CDR3 sequences, approximately 7.7% seen once, with under 15% in the top ten. This material consisted of PBMCs from blood, taken around 2 years after vaccination. The receptors originated from a man between 50 and 75 years old who received an inactivated influenza vaccine. CDR3s leave out the opening cysteine and the closing phenylalanine or tryptophan.

J gene,V gene,CDR3 protein
TRBJ1-1,TRBV27,ASRGWGLEAF
TRBJ2-3,TRBV12-3/TRBV12-4,ASSLSDRPDTQY
TRBJ2-5,TRBV20-1,SARDRVNVETQY
TRBJ1-2,TRBV7-9,ASRGTGLNYGYT
TRBJ2-1,TRBV20-1,SAYIGEQF
TRBJ1-3,TRBV3-1,ASSQDMDRNTIY
TRBJ2-2,TRBV20-1,SARYGGLHTGELF
TRBJ2-7,TRBV7-2,ASSFLAGGPVEQY
TRBJ1-1,TRBV12-3/TRBV12-4,ASSRSGGDTEAF
TRBJ2-7,TRBV27,ASSFRERTYEQY
TRBJ1-5,TRBV20-1,SARPKHKGVGQPQH
TRBJ2-7,TRBV7-3,ASSLTGSSEQY
TRBJ2-3,TRBV20-1,CARPRTGAPHGTDTQY
TRBJ1-6,TRBV7-2,ASSLRQGTSPLH
TRBJ2-7,TRBV20-1,SARWLTSYEQY
TRBJ2-1,TRBV20-1,SARDRDLQYNEQF
TRBJ1-5,TRBV7-2,ASSLQEGSNQPQH
TRBJ2-2,TRBV24-1,AAPKGTGELF
TRBJ2-2,TRBV7-9,ASSLGDPTRELF
TRBJ2-1,TRBV4-3,ASSQDRDRSEF
TRBJ1-4,TRBV3-1,ASSRTPGQHEKLF
TRBJ2-2,TRBV28,AIRVGNTGELF
TRBJ2-7,TRBV7-9,ASSSSGGAYEQY
TRBJ1-2,TRBV10-3,AISEGLVWYGYT
TRBJ2-1,TRBV11-2,ASSSLGLYNEQF
TRBJ2-5,TRBV20-1,SAPSYRGYQETQY
TRBJ2-2,TRBV20-1,SARSDTGELF
TRBJ2-7,TRBV20-1,SASGWDTTYEQY
TRBJ1-5,TRBV12-3/TRBV12-4,ASSNRVTQPQH
TRBJ2-1,TRBV11-2,ASSSIRRGAYNEQF
TRBJ1-1,TRBV20-1,SARTGQNTEAF
TRBJ1-5,TRBV4-2,ASSQDRGQNQPQH
TRBJ2-1,TRBV5-5,ASSPSRQRQGGDEQF
TRBJ2-3,TRBV20-1,SAGDRGLTDTQY
TRBJ1-3,TRBV14,ASSHFPGGADTIY
TRBJ2-3,TRBV11-2,ASSHPLAGNTDTQY
TRBJ2-7,TRBV20-1,SAFRSSYEQY
TRBJ2-7,TRBV7-2,ASAQLAGSYEQY
TRBJ2-3,TRBV7-8,ASSLGSAGDTQY
TRBJ2-2,TRBV10-3,AISESGGTAGELF
TRBJ2-5,TRBV6-2/TRBV6-3,ASSYTGTVPY
TRBJ2-7,TRBV10-3,AISGGSSSHEQY
TRBJ1-5,TRBV18,ASSLRSGDNQPQH
TRBJ2-1,TRBV5-1,ASSLASPYNEQF
TRBJ2-1,TRBV13,ASSSDRDRYNEQF
TRBJ1-2,TRBV5-1,ASSPQRTDNYGYT
TRBJ2-4,TRBV7-8,ASSYTGTKNIQY
TRBJ2-7,TRBV15,ATSSRLGASSYEQY
TRBJ1-2,TRBV7-9,ASSLARGQGGYGYT
TRBJ2-7,TRBV29-1,SARNTPYAYEQY
TRBJ1-6,TRBV2,ASTLGQGAGSPLH
TRBJ2-1,TRBV12-3/TRBV12-4,ASSTSPGEQF
TRBJ1-3,TRBV6-1,ASRDVNSGNTIY
TRBJ1-6,TRBV4-1,ASSLRNAFLVNSPLH
TRBJ2-1,TRBV13,ASSPRGGSNEQF
TRBJ1-1,TRBV15,ATSRGSGGQGTEAF
TRBJ1-1,TRBV5-1,ASRKGTNTEAF
TRBJ1-1,TRBV11-2,ASSLDPVWNTEAF
TRBJ2-5,TRBV7-3,ASSFTGGPQETQY
TRBJ2-1,TRBV27,ASSLRSGRGNEQF